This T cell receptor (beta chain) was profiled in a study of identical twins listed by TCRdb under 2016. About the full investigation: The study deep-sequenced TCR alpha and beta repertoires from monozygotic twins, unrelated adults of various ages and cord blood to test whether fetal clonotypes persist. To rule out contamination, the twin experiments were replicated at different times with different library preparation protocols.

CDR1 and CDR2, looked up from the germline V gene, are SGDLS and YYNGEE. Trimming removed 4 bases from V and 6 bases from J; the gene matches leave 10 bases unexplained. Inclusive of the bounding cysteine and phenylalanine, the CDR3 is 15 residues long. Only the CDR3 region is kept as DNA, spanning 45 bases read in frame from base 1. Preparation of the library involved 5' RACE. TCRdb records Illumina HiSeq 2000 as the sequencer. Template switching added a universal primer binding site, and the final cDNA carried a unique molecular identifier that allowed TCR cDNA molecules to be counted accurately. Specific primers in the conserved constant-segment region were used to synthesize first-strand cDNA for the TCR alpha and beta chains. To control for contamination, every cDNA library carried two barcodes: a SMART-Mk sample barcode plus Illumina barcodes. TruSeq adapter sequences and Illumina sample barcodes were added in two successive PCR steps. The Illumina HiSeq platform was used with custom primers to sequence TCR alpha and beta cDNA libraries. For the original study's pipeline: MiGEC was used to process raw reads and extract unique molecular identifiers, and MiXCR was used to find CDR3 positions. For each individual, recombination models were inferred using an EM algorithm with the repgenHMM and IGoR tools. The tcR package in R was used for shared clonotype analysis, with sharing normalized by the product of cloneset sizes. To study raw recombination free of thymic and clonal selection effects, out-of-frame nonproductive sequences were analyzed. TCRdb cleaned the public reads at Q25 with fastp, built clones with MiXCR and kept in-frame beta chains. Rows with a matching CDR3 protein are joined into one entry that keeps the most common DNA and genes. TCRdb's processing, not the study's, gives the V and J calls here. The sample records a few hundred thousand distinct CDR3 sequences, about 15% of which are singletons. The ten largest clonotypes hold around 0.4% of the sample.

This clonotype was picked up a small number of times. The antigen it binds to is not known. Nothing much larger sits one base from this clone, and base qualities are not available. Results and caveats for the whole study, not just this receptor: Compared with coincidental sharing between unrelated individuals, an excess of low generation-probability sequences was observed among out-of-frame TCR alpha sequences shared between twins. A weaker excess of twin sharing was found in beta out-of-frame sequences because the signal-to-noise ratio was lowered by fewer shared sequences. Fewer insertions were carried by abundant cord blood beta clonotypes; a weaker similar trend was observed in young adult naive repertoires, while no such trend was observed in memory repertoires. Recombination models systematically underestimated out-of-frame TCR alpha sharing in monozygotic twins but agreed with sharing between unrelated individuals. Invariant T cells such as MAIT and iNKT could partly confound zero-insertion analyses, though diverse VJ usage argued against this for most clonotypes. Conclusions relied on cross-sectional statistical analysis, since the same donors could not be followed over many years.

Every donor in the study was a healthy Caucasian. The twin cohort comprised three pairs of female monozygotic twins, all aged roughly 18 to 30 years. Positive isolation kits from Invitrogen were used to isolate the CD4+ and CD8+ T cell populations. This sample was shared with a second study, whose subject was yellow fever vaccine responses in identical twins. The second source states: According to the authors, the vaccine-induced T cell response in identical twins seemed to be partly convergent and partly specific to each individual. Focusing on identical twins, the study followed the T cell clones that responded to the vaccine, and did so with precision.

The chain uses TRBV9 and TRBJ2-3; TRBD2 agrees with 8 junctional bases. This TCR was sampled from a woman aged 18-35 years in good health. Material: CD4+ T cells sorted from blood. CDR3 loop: CASSPPSGLGDTQYF. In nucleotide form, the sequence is TGTGCCAGCAGCCCCCCTAGCGGGCTTGGGGATACGCAGTATTTT.